This TCR beta chain comes out of a study of blood T cell repertoires in COVID-19. From germline, CDR1 is MDHEN and CDR2 SYDVKM. The ends were cut back, 5 bases at V and 2 bases at J, with 10 bases in the middle. The CDR3 is 14 amino acids. Profiled with immunoSEQ multiplex PCR; TCRdb holds only in-frame clones, not every one. The sample shows under 300,000 clones, 65% to 90% of them seen only once. This clonotype originated in a middle-aged woman who had recovered from COVID-19. This chain uses TRBV28 with TRBJ1-5, with D unresolved. Sequenced sample: peripheral blood. Here the CDR3 reads CASSQLLGNQPQHF. For the CDR3, the DNA is TGTGCCAGCAGTCAACTACTAGGCAATCAGCCCCAGCATTTT.